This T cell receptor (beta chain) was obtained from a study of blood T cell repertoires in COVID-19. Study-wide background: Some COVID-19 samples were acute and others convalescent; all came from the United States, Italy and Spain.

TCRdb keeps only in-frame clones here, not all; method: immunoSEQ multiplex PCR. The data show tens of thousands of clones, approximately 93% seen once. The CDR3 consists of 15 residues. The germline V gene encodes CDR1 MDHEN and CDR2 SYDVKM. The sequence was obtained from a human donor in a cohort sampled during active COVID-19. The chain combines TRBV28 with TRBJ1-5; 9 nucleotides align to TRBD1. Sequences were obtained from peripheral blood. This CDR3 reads CIVGGDRDSNQPQHF. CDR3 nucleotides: TGTATAGTCGGGGGGGACAGGGATAGCAATCAGCCCCAGCATTTT. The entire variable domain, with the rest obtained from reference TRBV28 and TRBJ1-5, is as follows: DVKVTQSSRYLVKRTGEKVFLECVQDMDHENMFWYRQDPGLGLRLIYFSYDVKMKEKGDIPEGYSVSREKKERFSLILESASTNQTSMYLCIVGGDRDSNQPQHFGDGTRLSIL.